This paragraph reports one T cell receptor beta chain. Its specificity is not known. The data originate from a study of T cell clones after liver transplantation. Study overall: Subjects received no induction therapy and standard immunosuppression until randomization at 12-24 months post-transplant. Study-wide findings and caveats: Graft donor-reactive T cells may have migrated into the graft rather than being deleted.

V was pared by 5 bases and J by 3 bases, with 11 bases between. The germline V gene encodes CDR1 MNHEY and CDR2 SMNVEV (reference sequence). This CDR3 has 13 amino acids. Using immunoSEQ multiplex PCR, the repertoire was profiled, and TCRdb retains in-frame clones only, with some absent. The sample shows around 9,100 clones, over 75% of them seen only once. The sequence was collected from a human donor who received a liver transplant. The sample consisted of CD8+ T cells from blood, taken before liver transplant. The chain employs TRBV27 and TRBJ2-7; D perhaps matches TRBD1 (5 bases). CDR3 protein: CASSLTAFYEQYF. The CDR3 DNA reads TGTGCCAGCAGTCTGACAGCATTCTACGAGCAGTACTTC.